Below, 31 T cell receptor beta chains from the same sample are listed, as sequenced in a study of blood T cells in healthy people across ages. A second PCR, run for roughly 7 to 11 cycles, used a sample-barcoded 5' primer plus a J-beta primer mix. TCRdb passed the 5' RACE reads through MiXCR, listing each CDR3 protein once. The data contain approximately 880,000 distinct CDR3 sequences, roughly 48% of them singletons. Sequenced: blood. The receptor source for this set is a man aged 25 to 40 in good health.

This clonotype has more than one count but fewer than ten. CDR3 in amino acids: CATSREGQGNQPQHF. CDR3 coding DNA: TGTGCCACCAGCAGAGAGGGACAGGGGAATCAGCCCCAGCATTTT. This chain links TRBV15 with TRBJ1-5, with TRBD1 matching over 10 bases. V was pared by 0 bases and J by 4 bases, with 0 bases of the junction left unmatched. Germline values: CDR1 LNHNV, CDR2 YYDKDF (reference sequence). The CDR3 consists of 15 residues.

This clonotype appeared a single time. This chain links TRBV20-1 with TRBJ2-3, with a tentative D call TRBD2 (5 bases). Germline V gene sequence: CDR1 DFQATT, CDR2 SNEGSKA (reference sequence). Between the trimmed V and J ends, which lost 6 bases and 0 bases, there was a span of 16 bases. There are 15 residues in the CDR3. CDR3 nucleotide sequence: TGCAGTGCCTCGGAGGAGGCCTTTAGCACAGATACGCAGTATTTT. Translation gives CSASEEAFSTDTQYF.

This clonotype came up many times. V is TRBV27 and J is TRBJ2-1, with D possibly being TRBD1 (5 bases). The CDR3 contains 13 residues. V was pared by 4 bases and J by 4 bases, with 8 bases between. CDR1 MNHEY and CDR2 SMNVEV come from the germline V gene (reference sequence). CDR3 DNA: TGTGCCAGCAGTTCCGACAGTTACAATGAGCAGTTCTTC. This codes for CASSSDSYNEQFF.

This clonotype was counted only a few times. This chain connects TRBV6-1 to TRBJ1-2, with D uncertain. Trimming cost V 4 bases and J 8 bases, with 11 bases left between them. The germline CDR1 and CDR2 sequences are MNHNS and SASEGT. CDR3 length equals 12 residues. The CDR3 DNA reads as TGTGCCAGCAGTGGGTCTTTGATGGGCTACACCTTC. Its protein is CASSGSLMGYTF.

The CDR3 spells CASSYGAGTNYGYTF. DNA of the CDR3: TGTGCCAGCAGTTACGGGGCCGGAACTAACTATGGCTACACCTTC. The chain employs TRBV6-5 and TRBJ1-2; maybe TRBD1 (5 bases). The length of the CDR3 is 15 residues. V was clipped by 2 bases and J by 0 bases, with 10 bases between them. Per the germline V gene, CDR1 is MNHEY and CDR2 is SVGAGI.

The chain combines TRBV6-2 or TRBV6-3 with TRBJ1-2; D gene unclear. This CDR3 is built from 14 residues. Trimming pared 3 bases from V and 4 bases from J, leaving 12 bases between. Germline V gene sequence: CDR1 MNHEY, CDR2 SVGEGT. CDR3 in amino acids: CASSYGGIAYGYTF. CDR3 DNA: TGTGCCAGCAGTTATGGAGGGATCGCCTATGGCTACACCTTC.

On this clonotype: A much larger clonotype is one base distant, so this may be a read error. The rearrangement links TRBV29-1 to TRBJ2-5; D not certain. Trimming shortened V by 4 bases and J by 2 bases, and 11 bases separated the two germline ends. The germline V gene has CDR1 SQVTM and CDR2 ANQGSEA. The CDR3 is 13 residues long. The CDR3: CSVVRYQQETQYF. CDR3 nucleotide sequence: TGCAGCGTTGTTAGGTATCAGCAAGAGACCCAGTACTTC.

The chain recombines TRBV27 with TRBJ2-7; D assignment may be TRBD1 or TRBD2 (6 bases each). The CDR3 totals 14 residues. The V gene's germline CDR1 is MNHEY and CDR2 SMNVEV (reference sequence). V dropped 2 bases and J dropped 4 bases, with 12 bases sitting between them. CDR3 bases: TGTGCCAGCAGTTTAACCGGGGGCTTATACGAGCAGTACTTC. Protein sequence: CASSLTGGLYEQYF.

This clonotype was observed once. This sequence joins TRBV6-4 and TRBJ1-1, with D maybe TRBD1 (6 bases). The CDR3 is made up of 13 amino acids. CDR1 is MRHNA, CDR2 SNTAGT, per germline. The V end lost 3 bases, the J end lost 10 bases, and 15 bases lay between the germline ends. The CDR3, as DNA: TGTGCCAGCAGTGATACTGGACAGTTCGCAGCTTTCTTT. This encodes CASSDTGQFAAFF.

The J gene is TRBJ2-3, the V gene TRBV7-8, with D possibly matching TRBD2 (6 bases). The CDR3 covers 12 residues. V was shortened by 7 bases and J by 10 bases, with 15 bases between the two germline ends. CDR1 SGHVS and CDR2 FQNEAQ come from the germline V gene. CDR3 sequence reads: CASNWGDWAQYF. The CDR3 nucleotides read TGTGCCAGCAACTGGGGGGATTGGGCGCAGTATTTT.

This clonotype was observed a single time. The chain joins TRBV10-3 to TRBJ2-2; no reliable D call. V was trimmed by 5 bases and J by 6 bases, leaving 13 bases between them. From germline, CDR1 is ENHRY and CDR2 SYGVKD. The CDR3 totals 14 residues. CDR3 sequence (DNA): TGTGCCATCAGTAATACAGAGGACCCCGGGGAGCTGTTTTTT. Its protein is CAISNTEDPGELFF.

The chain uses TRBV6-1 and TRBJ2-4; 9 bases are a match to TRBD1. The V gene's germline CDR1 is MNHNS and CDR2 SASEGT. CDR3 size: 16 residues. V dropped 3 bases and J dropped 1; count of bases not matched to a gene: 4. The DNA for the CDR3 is TGTGCCAGCAGTGAGGGACAGGGCTGGGCCAAAAACATTCAGTACTTC. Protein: CASSEGQGWAKNIQYF.

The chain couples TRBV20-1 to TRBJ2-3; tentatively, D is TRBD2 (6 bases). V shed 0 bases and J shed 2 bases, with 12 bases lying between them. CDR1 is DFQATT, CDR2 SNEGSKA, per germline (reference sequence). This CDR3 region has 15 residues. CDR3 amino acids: CSARDRRGITDTQYF. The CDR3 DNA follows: TGCAGTGCTAGAGATCGCCGGGGGATCACAGATACGCAGTATTTT.

The CDR3 DNA reads TGTGCCACCAAACAGGGGGCGACGAACGAGCAGTACTTC. It codes for CATKQGATNEQYF. The chain recombines TRBV6-1 with TRBJ2-4; 9 bases agree with TRBD1. The J call may be mistaken, given a closer DNA end match to TRBJ2-7. This CDR3 spans 13 amino acids. The V gene's germline CDR1 is MNHNS and CDR2 SASEGT.

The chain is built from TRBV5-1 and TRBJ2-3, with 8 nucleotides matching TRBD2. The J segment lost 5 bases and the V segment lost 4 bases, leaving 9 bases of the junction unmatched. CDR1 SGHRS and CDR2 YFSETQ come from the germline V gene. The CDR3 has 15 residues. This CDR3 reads CASSPPGLGIDTQYF. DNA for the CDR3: TGCGCCAGCAGCCCACCGGGACTAGGGATAGATACGCAGTATTTT. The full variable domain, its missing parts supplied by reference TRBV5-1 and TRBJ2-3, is KAGVTQTPRYLIKTRGQQVTLSCSPISGHRSVSWYQQTPGQGLQFLFEYFSETQRNKGNFPGRFSGRQFSNSRSEMNVSTLELGDSALYLCASSPPGLGIDTQYFGPGTRLTVL.

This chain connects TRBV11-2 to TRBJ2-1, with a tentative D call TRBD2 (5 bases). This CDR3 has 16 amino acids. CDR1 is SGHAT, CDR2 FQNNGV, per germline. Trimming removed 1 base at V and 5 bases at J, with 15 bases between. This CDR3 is CASSLVARGGDNEQFF. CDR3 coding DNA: TGTGCCAGCAGCTTAGTCGCCCGGGGTGGAGACAATGAGCAGTTCTTC.

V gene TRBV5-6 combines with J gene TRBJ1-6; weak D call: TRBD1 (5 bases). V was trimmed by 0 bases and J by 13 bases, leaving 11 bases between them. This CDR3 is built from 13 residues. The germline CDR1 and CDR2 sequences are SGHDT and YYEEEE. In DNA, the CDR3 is TGTGCCAGCAGCTTGGCCCCGGGGCTCCCCCTCCACTTT. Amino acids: CASSLAPGLPLHF.

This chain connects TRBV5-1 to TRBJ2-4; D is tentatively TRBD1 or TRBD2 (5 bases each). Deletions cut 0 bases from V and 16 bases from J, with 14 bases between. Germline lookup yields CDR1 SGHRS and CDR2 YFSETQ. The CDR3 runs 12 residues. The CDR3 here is CASSLEGTSIYF. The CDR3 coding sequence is TGCGCCAGCAGCTTGGAGGGGACCTCGATCTACTTC.

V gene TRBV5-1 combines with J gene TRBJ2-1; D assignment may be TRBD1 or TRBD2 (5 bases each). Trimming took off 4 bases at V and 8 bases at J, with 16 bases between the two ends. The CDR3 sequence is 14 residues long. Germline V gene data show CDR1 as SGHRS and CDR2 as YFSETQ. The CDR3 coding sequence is TGCGCCAGCAGCCCCCGGGACCTCCCAGATGAGCAGTTCTTC. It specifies CASSPRDLPDEQFF.

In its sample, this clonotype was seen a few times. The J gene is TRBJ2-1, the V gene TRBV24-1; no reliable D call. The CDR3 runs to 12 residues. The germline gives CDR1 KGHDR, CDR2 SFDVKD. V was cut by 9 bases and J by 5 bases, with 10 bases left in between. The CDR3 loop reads CATSAGHNEQFF. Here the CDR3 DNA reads TGTGCCACCTCCGCCGGGCACAATGAGCAGTTCTTC.

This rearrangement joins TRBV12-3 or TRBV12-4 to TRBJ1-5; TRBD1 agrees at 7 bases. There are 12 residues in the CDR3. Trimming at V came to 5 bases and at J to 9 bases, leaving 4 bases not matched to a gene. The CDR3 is CASSNRGRPQHF. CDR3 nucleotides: TGTGCCAGCAGTAACAGGGGCAGGCCCCAGCATTTT.

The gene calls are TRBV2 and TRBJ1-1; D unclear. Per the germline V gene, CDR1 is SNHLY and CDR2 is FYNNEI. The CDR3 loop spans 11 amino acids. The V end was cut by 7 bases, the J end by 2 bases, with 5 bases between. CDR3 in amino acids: CASKKNTEAFF. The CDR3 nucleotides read TGTGCCAGCAAAAAAAACACTGAAGCTTTCTTT.

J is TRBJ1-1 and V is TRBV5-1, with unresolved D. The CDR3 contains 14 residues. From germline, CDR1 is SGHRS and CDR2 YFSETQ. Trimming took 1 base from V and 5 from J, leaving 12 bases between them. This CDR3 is CASSLYQAGTEAFF. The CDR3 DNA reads TGCGCCAGCAGCTTGTATCAGGCCGGGACTGAAGCTTTCTTT.

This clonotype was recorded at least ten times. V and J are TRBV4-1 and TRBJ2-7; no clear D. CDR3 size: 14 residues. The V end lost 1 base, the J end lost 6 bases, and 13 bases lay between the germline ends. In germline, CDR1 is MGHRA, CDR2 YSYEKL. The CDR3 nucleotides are TGCGCCAGCAGCCAAGCGGCTAATCTGGGCGAGCAGTACTTC. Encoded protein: CASSQAANLGEQYF.

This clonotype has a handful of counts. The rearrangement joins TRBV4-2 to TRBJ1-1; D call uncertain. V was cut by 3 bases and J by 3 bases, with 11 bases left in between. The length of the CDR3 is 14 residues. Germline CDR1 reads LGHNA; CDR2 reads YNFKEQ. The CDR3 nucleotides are TGTGCCAGCAGCCAGGACGGACGGGACACTGAAGCTTTCTTT. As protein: CASSQDGRDTEAFF.

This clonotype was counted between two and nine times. The CDR3 region has the DNA TGTGCCAGCAGCCACGGCCAAATTGAAGCTTTCTTT. It specifies CASSHGQIEAFF. The chain joins TRBV3-1 to TRBJ1-1; D is unresolved. There are 12 residues in the CDR3. Per the germline V gene, CDR1 is LGHDT and CDR2 is YNNKEL (reference sequence). V was trimmed by 3 bases and J by 7 bases, leaving 9 bases between them.

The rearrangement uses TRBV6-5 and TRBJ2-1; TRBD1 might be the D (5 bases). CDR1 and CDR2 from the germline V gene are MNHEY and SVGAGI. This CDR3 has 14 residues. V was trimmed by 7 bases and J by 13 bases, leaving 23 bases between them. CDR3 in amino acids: CASTKPRQQETQFF. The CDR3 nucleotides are TGTGCCAGCACCAAGCCCCGACAGCAAGAGACCCAGTTCTTC.

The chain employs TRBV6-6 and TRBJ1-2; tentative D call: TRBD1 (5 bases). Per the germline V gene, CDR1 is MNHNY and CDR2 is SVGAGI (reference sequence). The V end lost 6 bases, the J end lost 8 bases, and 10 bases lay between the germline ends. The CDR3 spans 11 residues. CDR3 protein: CASRLRGGYTF. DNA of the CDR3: TGTGCCAGCAGATTACGGGGGGGCTACACCTTC.

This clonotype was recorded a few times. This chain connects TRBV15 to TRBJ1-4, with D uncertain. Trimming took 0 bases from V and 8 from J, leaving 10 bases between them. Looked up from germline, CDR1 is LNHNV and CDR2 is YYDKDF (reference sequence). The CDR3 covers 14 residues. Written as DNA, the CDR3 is TGTGCCACCAGCAGAGAGGGGTTGGGGGAAAAACTGTTTTTT. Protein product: CATSREGLGEKLFF.

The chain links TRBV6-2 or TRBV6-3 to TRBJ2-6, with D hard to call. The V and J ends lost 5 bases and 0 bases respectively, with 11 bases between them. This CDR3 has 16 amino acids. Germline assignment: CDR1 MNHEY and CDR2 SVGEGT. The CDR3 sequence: CASSDVGISGANVLTF. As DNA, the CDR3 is TGTGCCAGCAGTGACGTAGGGATCTCTGGGGCCAACGTCCTGACTTTC.

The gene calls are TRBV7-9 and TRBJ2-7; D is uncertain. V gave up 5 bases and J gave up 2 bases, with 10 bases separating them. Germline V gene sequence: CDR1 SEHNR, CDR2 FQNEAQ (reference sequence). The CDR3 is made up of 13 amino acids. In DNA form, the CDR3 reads TGTGCCAGCAGCCCCCCCGCGGCCTACGAGCAGTACTTC. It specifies CASSPPAAYEQYF.